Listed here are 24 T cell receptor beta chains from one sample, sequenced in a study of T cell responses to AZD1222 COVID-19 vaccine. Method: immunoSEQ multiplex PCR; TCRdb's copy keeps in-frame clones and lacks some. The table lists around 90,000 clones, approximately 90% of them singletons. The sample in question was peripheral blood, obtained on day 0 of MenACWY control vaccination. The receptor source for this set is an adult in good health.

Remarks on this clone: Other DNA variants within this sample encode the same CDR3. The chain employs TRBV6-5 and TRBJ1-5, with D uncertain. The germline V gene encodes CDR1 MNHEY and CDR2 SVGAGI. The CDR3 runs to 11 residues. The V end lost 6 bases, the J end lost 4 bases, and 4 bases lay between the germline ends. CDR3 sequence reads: CASRNNQPQHF. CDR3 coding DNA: TGTGCCAGCAGGAATAATCAGCCCCAGCATTTT.

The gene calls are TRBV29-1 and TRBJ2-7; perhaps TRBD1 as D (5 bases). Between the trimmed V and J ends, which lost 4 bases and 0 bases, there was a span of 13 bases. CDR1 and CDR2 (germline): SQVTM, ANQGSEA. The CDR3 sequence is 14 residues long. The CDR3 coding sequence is TGCAGCGTTGTGCTTTACAGGAACTCCTACGAGCAGTACTTC. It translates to CSVVLYRNSYEQYF.

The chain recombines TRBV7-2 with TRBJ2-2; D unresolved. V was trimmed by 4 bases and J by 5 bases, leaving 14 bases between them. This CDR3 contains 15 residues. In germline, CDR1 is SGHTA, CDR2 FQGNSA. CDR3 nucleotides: TGTGCCAGCAGCTCCAGATGGGGAAGTACCGGGGAGCTGTTTTTT. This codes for CASSSRWGSTGELFF.

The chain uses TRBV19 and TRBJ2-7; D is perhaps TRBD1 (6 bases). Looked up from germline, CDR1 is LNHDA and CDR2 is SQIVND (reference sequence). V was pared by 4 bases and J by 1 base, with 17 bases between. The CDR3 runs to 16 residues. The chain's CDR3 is CASSNQGKERSYEQYF. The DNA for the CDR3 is TGTGCCAGTAGTAACCAGGGGAAGGAGAGGTCCTACGAGCAGTACTTC.

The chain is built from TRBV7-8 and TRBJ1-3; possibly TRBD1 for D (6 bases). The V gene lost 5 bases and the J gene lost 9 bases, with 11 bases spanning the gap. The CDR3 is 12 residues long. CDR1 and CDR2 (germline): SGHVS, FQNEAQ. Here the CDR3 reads CASSLQGGTIYF. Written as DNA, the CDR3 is TGTGCCAGCAGCCTACAGGGAGGCACCATATATTTT.

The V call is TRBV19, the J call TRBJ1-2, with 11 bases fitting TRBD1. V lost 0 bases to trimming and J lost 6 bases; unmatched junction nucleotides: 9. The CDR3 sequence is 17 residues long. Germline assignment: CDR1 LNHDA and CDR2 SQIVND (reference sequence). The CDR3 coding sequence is TGTGCCAGTAGTATAGATCTTTGGACAGGGGGCGCGCATGGCTACACCTTC. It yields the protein CASSIDLWTGGAHGYTF.

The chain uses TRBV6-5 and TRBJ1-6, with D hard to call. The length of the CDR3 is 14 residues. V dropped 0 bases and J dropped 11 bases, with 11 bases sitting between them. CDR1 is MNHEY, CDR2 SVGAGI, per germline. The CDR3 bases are TGTGCCAGCAGTTACTCGACCCCTCGGACACCCCTCCACTTT. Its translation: CASSYSTPRTPLHF.

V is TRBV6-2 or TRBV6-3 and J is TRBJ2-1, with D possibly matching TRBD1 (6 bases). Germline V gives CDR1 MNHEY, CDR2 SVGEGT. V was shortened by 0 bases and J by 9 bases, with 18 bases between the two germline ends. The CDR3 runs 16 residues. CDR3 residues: CASSYSGARSGAEQFF. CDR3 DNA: TGTGCCAGCAGTTACTCTGGCGCCCGATCAGGGGCTGAGCAGTTCTTC.

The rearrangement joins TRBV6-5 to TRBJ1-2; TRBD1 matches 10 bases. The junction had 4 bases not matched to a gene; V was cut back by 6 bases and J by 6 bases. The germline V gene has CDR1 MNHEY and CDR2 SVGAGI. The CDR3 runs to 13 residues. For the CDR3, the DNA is TGTGCCAGCAGCTCAGGACAGGGGGATGGCTACACCTTC. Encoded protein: CASSSGQGDGYTF.

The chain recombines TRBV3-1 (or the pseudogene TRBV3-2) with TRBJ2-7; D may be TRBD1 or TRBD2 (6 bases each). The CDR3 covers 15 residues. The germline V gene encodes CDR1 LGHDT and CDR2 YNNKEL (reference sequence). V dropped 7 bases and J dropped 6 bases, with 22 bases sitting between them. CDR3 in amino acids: CASNGVGGASGEQYF. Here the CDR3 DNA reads TGTGCCAGCAACGGTGTCGGGGGCGCGTCTGGCGAGCAGTACTTC.

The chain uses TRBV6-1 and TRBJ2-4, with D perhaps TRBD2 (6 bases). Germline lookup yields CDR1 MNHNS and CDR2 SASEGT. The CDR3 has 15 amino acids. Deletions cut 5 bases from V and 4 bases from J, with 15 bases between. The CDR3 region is CASSREWDGKNIQYF. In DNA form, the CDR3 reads TGTGCCAGCAGTCGGGAGTGGGACGGGAAAAACATTCAGTACTTC.

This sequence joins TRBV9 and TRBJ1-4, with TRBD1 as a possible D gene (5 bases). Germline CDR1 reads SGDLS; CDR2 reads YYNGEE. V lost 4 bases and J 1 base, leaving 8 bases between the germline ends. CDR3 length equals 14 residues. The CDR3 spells CASSLQGTNEKLFF. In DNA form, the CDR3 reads TGTGCCAGCAGCCTCCAGGGAACTAATGAAAAACTGTTTTTT.

CDR3 protein: CASSPKQGQTGNTIYF. CDR3 DNA sequence: TGTGCCAGCTCACCCAAACAGGGGCAGACTGGAAACACCATATATTTT. The V call is TRBV18, the J call TRBJ1-3; 7 bases line up with TRBD1. The V gene's germline CDR1 is KGHSH and CDR2 LQKENI. With 3 bases clipped from V and 2 bases from J, the junction kept 7 bases outside the gene matches. The CDR3 covers 16 residues.

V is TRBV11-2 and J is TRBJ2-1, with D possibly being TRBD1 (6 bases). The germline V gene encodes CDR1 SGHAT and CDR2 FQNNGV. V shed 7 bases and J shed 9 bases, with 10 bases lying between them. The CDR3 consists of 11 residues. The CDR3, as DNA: TGTGCCAGCACCAAGGGGGTTGAGCAGTTCTTC. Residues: CASTKGVEQFF.

The DNA of the CDR3 is TGTGCCAGCAGCCCATCGCTAGAGCTAGGAGAAAAACTGTTTTTT. This gives the protein CASSPSLELGEKLFF. The genes are TRBV3-1 (or the pseudogene TRBV3-2) and TRBJ1-4, with D unclear. The CDR3 has 15 amino acids. Germline assignment: CDR1 LGHDT and CDR2 YNNKEL (reference sequence). Trimming took off 4 bases at V and 8 bases at J, with 17 bases between the two ends.

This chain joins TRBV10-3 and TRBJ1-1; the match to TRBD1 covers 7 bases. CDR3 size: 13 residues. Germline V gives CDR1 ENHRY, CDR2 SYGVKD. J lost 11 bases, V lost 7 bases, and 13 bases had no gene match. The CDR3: CAITETGAGVAFF. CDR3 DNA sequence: TGTGCCATCACTGAAACAGGGGCGGGGGTTGCTTTCTTT.

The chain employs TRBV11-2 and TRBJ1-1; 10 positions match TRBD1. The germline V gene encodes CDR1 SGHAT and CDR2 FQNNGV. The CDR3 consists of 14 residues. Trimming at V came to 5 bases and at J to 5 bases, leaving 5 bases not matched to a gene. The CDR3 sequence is CASSRTGGGTEAFF. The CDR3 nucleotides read TGTGCCAGCAGCCGGACAGGGGGTGGTACTGAAGCTTTCTTT.

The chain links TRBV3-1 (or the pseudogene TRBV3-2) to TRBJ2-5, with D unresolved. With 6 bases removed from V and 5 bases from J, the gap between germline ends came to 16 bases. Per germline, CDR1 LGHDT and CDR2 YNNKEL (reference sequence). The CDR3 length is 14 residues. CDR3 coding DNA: TGTGCCAGCAGTGGGCACCAAGGTCGGGAGACCCAGTACTTC. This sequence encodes CASSGHQGRETQYF.

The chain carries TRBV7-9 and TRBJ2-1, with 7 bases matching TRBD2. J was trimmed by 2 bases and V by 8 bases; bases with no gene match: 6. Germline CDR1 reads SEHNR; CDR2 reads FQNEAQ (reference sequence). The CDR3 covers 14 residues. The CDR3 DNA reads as TGTGCCAGCGTGTCGCGGGAGACCTACAATGAGCAGTTCTTC. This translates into CASVSRETYNEQFF.

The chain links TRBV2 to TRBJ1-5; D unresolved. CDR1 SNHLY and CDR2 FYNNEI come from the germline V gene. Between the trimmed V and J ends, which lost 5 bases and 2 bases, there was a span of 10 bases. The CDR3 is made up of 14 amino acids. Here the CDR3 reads CASSRDGGNQPQHF. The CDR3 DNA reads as TGTGCCAGCAGTCGTGACGGCGGCAATCAGCCCCAGCATTTT.

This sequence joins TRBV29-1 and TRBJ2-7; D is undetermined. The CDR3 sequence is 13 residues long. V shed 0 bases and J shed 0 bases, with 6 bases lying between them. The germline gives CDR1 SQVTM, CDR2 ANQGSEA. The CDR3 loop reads CSVEDRGSYEQYF. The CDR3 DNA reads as TGCAGCGTTGAAGATCGCGGCTCCTACGAGCAGTACTTC.

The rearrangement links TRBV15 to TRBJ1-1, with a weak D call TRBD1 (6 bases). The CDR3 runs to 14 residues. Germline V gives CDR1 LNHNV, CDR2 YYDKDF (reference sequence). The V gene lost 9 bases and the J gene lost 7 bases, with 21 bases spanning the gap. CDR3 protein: CATSPGGSVGEAFF. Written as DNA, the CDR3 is TGTGCCACTAGCCCCGGGGGCTCTGTCGGTGAAGCTTTCTTT.

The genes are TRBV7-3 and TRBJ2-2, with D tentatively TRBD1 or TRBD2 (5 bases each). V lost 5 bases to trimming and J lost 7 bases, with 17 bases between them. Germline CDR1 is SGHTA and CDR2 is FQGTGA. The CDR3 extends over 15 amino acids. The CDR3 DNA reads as TGTGCCAGCAGCCCCAATGTGGGGGTCGGCGGGGAGCTGTTTTTT. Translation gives CASSPNVGVGGELFF.

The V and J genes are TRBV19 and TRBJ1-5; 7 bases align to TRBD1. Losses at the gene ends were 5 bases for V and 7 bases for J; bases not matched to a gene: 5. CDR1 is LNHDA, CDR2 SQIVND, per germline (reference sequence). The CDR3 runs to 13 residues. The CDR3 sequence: CASSEGAGQPQHF. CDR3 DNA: TGTGCCAGTAGTGAGGGGGCGGGACAGCCCCAGCATTTT.